Listed below are T cell receptor beta chains from one sample, sequenced in a study of T cell responses to AZD1222 COVID-19 vaccine. TCRdb's table, derived via immunoSEQ multiplex PCR, lists solely in-frame clones and lacks some. The table has 80,000 to 100,000 clones, roughly 91% seen once. Sequenced material: peripheral blood, taken on day 0 of AZD1222 vaccination. All receptors derive from an adult in good health. Each CDR3 is given with its conserved first and last residue. Fields, in order: D gene, clone size, J gene, V gene, CDR3 DNA, CDR3 protein. D genes are given only for firm matches. A clone size is listed for some rows: how often the clone was seen (once, few, many), or a class if it is expanded.

>NA|NA|TRBJ2-5|TRBV6-2/TRBV6-3
TGTGCCATCAGCCGGTGGACACAAGAGACCCAGTACTTC
CAISRWTQETQYF
>NA|NA|TRBJ2-2|TRBV7-3
TGTGCCAGCAGTTCATCCGGACAGTTGAACACCGGGGAGCTGTTTTTT
CASSSSGQLNTGELFF
>NA|NA|TRBJ1-2|TRBV30
TGTGCCTGGAGTGTCGTACAGGGTAACAGCTACACCTTC
CAWSVVQGNSYTF
>TRBD2|NA|TRBJ2-1|TRBV4-3
TGCGCCAGCAGCCAAGCACTAGCGGGAGGTGGTAGTGAGCAGTTCTTC
CASSQALAGGGSEQFF
>TRBD2|NA|TRBJ2-1|TRBV11-3
TGTGCCAGCAGCTTAGTAGCTAGCGGGAGGGCCCAGAATGAGCAGTTCTTC
CASSLVASGRAQNEQFF
>TRBD2|NA|TRBJ2-1|TRBV6-5
TGTGCCAGCACCCAGGGGACTAGCGGGGGAGGCGAGCAGTTCTTC
CASTQGTSGGGEQFF
>TRBD2|NA|TRBJ2-5|TRBV28
TGTGCCTCCAGGGACGGGCCGGGAGGACCCACCTACTTC
CASRDGPGGPTYF
>NA|NA|TRBJ2-1|TRBV24-1
TGTGCCACCAGTGATTACCGGCAGGGTTCCTACAATGAGCAGTTCTTC
CATSDYRQGSYNEQFF
>NA|NA|TRBJ1-5|TRBV6-2/TRBV6-3
TGTGCCAGCAGTATGACCGGGTGGACTATTCAGCCCCAGCATTTT
CASSMTGWTIQPQHF
>NA|NA|TRBJ1-3|TRBV11-3
TGTGCCAGCGCTGGGGGTTCTGGAAACACCATATATTTT
CASAGGSGNTIYF
>NA|once|TRBJ2-3|TRBV7-3
TGTGCCAGCAGCTTAACCGGCACGCCAACAGATACGCAGTATTTT
CASSLTGTPTDTQYF
>NA|NA|TRBJ1-6|TRBV14
TGTGCCAGCAGCCAATTCAGGGGCGCCTATAATTCACCCCTCCACTTT
CASSQFRGAYNSPLHF
>TRBD1|NA|TRBJ1-4|TRBV7-9
TGTGCCAGCAGCTCTGACAGGGGGTGGAAGTTGGATGAAAAACTGTTTTTT
CASSSDRGWKLDEKLFF
>NA|NA|TRBJ2-7|TRBV19
TGTGCCAGTAGCAAAGACCTCCGCGGTTGGACCGAGCAGTACTTC
CASSKDLRGWTEQYF
>TRBD1|NA|TRBJ1-1|TRBV30
TGTGCCTGGAGGGGGAGGGGGCGTACGAGGCAAGCTGAAGCTTTCTTT
CAWRGRGRTRQAEAFF
>NA|NA|TRBJ1-1|TRBV19
TGTGCCAGTAGTATGGGACCTATGAACACTGAAGCTTTCTTT
CASSMGPMNTEAFF
>TRBD1|NA|TRBJ1-4|TRBV5-1
TGCGCCAGCAGCCATGGGACAGGCGGTGAAAAACTGTTTTTT
CASSHGTGGEKLFF
>NA|NA|TRBJ1-1|TRBV9
TGTGCCAGCAGCGTAGCAGGCCCGGGGACTGAAGCTTTCTTT
CASSVAGPGTEAFF
>NA|NA|TRBJ2-5|TRBV6-2/TRBV6-3
TGTGCCAGCAGTTCTTACGGGCCGCCCCTGACTTTGGAGACCCAGTACTTC
CASSSYGPPLTLETQYF
>NA|NA|TRBJ1-2|TRBV19
TGTGCCAGTAGGGACGGAGGTTATGGCTACACCTTC
CASRDGGYGYTF
>TRBD1|NA|TRBJ1-2|TRBV5-1
TGCGCCAGCAGCTTGGCCCCGGGACAGGGGGCAAACTATGGCTACACCTTC
CASSLAPGQGANYGYTF
>NA|NA|TRBJ2-2|TRBV5-8
TGTGCCAGCAGCCCCTTAAGCGGGTGGAACACCGGGGAGCTGTTTTTT
CASSPLSGWNTGELFF
>NA|NA|TRBJ2-7|TRBV12-3/TRBV12-4
TGTGCCAGCAGTGTCCGCGGGGTCGAGCAGTACTTC
CASSVRGVEQYF
>NA|once|TRBJ1-2|TRBV6-5
TGTGCCAGCTGGGGAGGGGCCCTTATGGGGGGCTACACCTTC
CASWGGALMGGYTF
>NA|once|TRBJ1-1|TRBV18
TGTGCCAGCTCACCACGGAGGGGCACTGAAGCTTTCTTT
CASSPRRGTEAFF
>NA|NA|TRBJ1-5|TRBV2
TGTGCCAGCATGGGCAGCCCGAATCAGCCCCAGCATTTT
CASMGSPNQPQHF
>NA|NA|TRBJ2-7|TRBV2
TGTGCCAGCAGTGAACAGGGAGTTTTATACGAGCAGTACTTC
CASSEQGVLYEQYF
>NA|NA|TRBJ1-2|TRBV5-5
TGTGCCAGCAGCTTGGGCCCCGGACAGCGAGCTCTAGGCTACACCTTC
CASSLGPGQRALGYTF
>NA|NA|TRBJ1-4|TRBV4-1
TGCGCCAGCAGCCAAGTGGACGGACTACTGTTTTTT
CASSQVDGLLFF
>TRBD2|NA|TRBJ2-1|TRBV5-1
TGCGCCAGCAGCTTCGCGGGGGGGTTCTCCTACAATGAGCAGTTCTTC
CASSFAGGFSYNEQFF
>TRBD1|NA|TRBJ1-4|TRBV2
TGTGCCAGCAGAGCCGGGACAGGGTTGGGAAAACTGTTTTTT
CASRAGTGLGKLFF
>NA|NA|TRBJ1-4|TRBV19
TGTGCCACCGACCAAACGGGGCTAGGTGAAAAACTGTTTTTT
CATDQTGLGEKLFF
>TRBD1|few|TRBJ1-4|TRBV2
TGTGCCAGCAACGGACAGGGGGCTCTTGAAAAACTGTTTTTT
CASNGQGALEKLFF
>NA|NA|TRBJ1-4|TRBV19
TGTGCCAGTAGTATTCGCCAGGGTAGTACTAATGAAAAACTGTTTTTT
CASSIRQGSTNEKLFF
>NA|once|TRBJ2-5|TRBV29-1
TGCAGCGTTGTGAACCCGGGAGAGACCCAGTACTTC
CSVVNPGETQYF
>TRBD1|once|TRBJ2-2|TRBV5-1
TGCGCCAGCAGCGTGGGACAGGGGGACACCGGGGAGCTGTTTTTT
CASSVGQGDTGELFF
>TRBD1|once|TRBJ1-4|TRBV5-1
TGCGCCAGCAGCTTGGCCCTGACAGGGTCAGGTGAAAAACTGTTTTTT
CASSLALTGSGEKLFF
>TRBD1|NA|TRBJ1-1|TRBV18
TGTGCCAGCTCACCTCCCGGGACAGCCGGGTCAGGTGAAGCTTTCTTT
CASSPPGTAGSGEAFF
>NA|NA|TRBJ1-6|TRBV5-1
TGCGCCAGCAGCTTGGAAGAGAGCTCCTATAATTCACCCCTCCACTTT
CASSLEESSYNSPLHF
>NA|NA|TRBJ1-4|TRBV14
TGTGCCAGCAGCCGGACGGGCATCGGGGGGAGATCGGCTAATGAAAAACTGTTTTTT
CASSRTGIGGRSANEKLFF
>NA|NA|TRBJ1-1|TRBV2
TGTGCCAGCAGAGCGACCCAACCCCAGAACACTGAAGCTTTCTTT
CASRATQPQNTEAFF
>NA|NA|TRBJ1-2|TRBV28
TGTGCCGTAAGATCGGGCAGTACCTATGGCTACACCTTC
CAVRSGSTYGYTF
>TRBD1|NA|TRBJ2-7|TRBV30
TGTGCCTGGAGTTCCACCGGGACAGTCTCCTACGAGCAGTACTTC
CAWSSTGTVSYEQYF
>NA|NA|TRBJ2-7|TRBV11-2
TGTGCCAGCAGCTGGGGACTCAACTACGAGCAGTACTTC
CASSWGLNYEQYF
>NA|NA|TRBJ1-6|TRBV7-2
TGTGCCAGCAGCTTAGCTGACGTTAGCTCCTATAATTCACCCCTCCACTTT
CASSLADVSSYNSPLHF
>NA|few|TRBJ2-7|TRBV20-1
TGCAGTGCTAGGCGGGACAGCGAGCAGTACTTC
CSARRDSEQYF
>NA|NA|TRBJ1-3|TRBV3-1/TRBV3-2
TGTGCCAGCAGCTACGAGGGCAGGGCTGGAAACACCATATATTTT
CASSYEGRAGNTIYF
>NA|NA|TRBJ1-4|TRBV5-1
TGCGCCAGCAGCTTGGCGATAGGAAGGGGTGGTGAAAAACTGTTTTTT
CASSLAIGRGGEKLFF
>NA|once|TRBJ1-4|TRBV6-5
TGTGCCAGCAGTCCCGGACAGACTATTAATGAAAAACTGTTTTTT
CASSPGQTINEKLFF
>TRBD2|NA|TRBJ2-7|TRBV6-5
TGTGCCAGCAGAGATTGGACTAGGGCCTACGAGCAGTACTTC
CASRDWTRAYEQYF
>NA|NA|TRBJ1-1|TRBV9
TGTGCCAGCAGGGGGTCGAACACTGAAGCTTTCTTT
CASRGSNTEAFF
>NA|NA|TRBJ2-2|TRBV5-1
TGCGCCAGCAGCCCTGGGGTACACACCGGGGAGCTGTTTTTT
CASSPGVHTGELFF
>TRBD2|NA|TRBJ2-1|TRBV28
TGTGCCAGCAGTCGCAGGCCTAGCGGGAGTTTTAGTGAGCAGTTCTTC
CASSRRPSGSFSEQFF